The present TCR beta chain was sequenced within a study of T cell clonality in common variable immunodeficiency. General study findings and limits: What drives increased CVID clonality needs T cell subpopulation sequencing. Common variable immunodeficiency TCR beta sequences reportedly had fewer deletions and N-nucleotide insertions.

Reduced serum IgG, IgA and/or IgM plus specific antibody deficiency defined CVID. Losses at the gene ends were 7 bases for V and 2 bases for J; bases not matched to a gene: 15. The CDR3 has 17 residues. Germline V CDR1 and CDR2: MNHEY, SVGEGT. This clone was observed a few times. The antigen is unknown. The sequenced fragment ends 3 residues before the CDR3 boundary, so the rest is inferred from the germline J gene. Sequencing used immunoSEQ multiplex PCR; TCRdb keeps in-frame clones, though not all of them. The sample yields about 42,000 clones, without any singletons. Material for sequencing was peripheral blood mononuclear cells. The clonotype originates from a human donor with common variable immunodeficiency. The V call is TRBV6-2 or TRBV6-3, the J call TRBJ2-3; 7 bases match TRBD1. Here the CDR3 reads CASTPFRTGPLTDTQYF. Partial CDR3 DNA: TGTGCCAGCACCCCTTTTCGGACAGGACCTCTCACAGATACG.